This T cell receptor beta chain is drawn from a study of CD8 T cells in ankylosing spondylitis. Study-wide results and caveats: Blood of patients with ankylosing spondylitis appeared to be characterized by a TCR beta motif of about 8 highly homologous variants.

With respect to this clonotype: Its antigen is still unknown.

A single record per CDR3 protein comes from TCRdb applying MiXCR to the 5' RACE reads. The table lists under 450,000 distinct CDR3 sequences, 15% to 20% of them singletons. V was clipped by 4 bases and J by 6 bases, with 9 bases between them. Germline CDR1 SGHTA, CDR2 FQGNSA. CDR3 length: 13 amino acids. The chain combines TRBV7-2 with TRBJ2-2; unclear D gene. Sequencing input: blood, either unsorted or a sorted T cell fraction (not recorded which). The TCR was taken from a male donor with ankylosing spondylitis. The DNA for the CDR3 is TGTGCCAGCAGCTACGGTGGTCCCGGGGAGCTGTTTTTT. This gives the protein CASSYGGPGELFF.